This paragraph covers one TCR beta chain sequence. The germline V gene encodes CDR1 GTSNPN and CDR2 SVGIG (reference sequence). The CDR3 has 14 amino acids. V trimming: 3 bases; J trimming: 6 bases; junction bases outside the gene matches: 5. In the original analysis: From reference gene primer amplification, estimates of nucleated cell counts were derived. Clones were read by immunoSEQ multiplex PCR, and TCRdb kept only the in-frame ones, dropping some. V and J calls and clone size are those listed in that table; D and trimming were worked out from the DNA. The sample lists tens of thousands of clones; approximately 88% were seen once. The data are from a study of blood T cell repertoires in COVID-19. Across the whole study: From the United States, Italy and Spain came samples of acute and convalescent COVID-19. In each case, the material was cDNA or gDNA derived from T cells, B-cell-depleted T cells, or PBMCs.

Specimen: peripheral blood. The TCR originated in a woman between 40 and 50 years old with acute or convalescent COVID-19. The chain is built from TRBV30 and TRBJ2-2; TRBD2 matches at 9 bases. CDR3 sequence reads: CAWRISGSAGELFF. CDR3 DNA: TGTGCCTGGAGGATTAGCGGGAGCGCCGGGGAGCTGTTTTTT. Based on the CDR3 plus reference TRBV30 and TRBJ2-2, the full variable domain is SQTIHQWPATLVQPVGSPLSLECTVEGTSNPNLYWYRQAAGRGLQLLFYSVGIGQISSEVPQNLSASRPQDRQFILSSKKLLLSDSGFYLCAWRISGSAGELFFGEGSRLTVL.